This T cell receptor beta chain is drawn from a study of OX40 agonist ivuxolimab in advanced cancers. Looking at the study overall: Ivuxolimab, which patients received intravenously every 2 weeks, was dosed at 0.01 to 10 mg/kg. It was permissible to have had prior anti-PD-1, anti-PD-L1 or anti-CTLA-4 therapy, and around 40% had some.

The CDR3 sequence is 15 residues long. Germline CDR1 SQVTM, CDR2 ANQGSEA. Losses at the gene ends were 4 bases for V and 5 bases for J; bases not matched to a gene: 12. The data were produced by immunoSEQ multiplex PCR, yet TCRdb's version contains in-frame clones alone and is incomplete. The table lists about 83,000 clones, about 88% of them singletons. Study observations and caveats: Among the lowest peripheral clonal expansion occurred in 0.1-3.0 mg/kg partial responders.

Note on this clone: Antigen unknown.

Source: CD4+ or CD8+ T cells sorted from blood, taken in a trial of the OX40 agonist ivuxolimab. This chain connects TRBV29-1 to TRBJ2-7; 9 nucleotides align to TRBD1. This TCR was sampled from an adult with an advanced solid tumor such as melanoma, head and neck, liver or kidney cancer. The CDR3 nucleotides are TGCAGCGTTGGGAAACGGGGACAGGGATTGGACGAGCAGTACTTC. The encoded protein is CSVGKRGQGLDEQYF.